The T cell receptor (beta chain) under discussion was sequenced for a study of shared clonotypes between healthy human individuals. About the research overall: Each donor had three CD4 naive, three CD4 memory, two CD8 naive and one CD8 memory plate.

The junction had 8 bases not matched to a gene; V was cut back by 5 bases and J by 7 bases. CDR3 size: 15 residues. CDR1 and CDR2 from the germline V gene are SEHNR and FQNEAQ (reference sequence). The naive CD8 population came from CD45RO-negative cells selected for CCR7, without terminally differentiated effector memory CD45RA+ cells. Repertoires were generated with immunoSEQ multiplex PCR, while TCRdb's copy carries only in-frame clones and drops some. The sample holds about 1,900,000 clones, just under 95% seen once. The V and J genes are TRBV7-9 and TRBJ2-1; TRBD2 aligns across 10 bases. The receptor comes from a man younger than 35 in good health. Sequenced sample: naive CD8+ T cells sorted from blood. CDR3 coding DNA: TGTGCCAGCAGCAAAACGGGACTAGCGTTGAATGAGCAGTTCTTC. This translates into CASSKTGLALNEQFF. The full variable domain, in which reference TRBV7-9 and TRBJ2-1 provide the parts outside the CDR3, is DTGVSQNPRHKITKRGQNVTFRCDPISEHNRLYWYRQTLGQGPEFLTYFQNEAQLEKSRLLSDRFSAERPKGSFSTLEIQRTEQGDSAMYLCASSKTGLALNEQFFGPGTRLTVL.